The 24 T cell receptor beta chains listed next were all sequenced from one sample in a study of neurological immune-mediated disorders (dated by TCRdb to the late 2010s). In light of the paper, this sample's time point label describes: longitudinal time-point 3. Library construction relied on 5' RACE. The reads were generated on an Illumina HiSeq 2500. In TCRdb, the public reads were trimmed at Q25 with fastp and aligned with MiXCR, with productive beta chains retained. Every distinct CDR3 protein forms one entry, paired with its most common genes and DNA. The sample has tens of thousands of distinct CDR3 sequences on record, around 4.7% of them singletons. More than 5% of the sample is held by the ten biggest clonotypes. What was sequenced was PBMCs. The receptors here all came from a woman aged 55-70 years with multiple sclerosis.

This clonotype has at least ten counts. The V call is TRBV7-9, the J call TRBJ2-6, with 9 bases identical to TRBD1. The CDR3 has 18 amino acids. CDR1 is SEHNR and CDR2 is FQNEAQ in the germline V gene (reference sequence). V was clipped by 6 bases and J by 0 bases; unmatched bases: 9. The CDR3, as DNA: TGTGCCAGCAGACAGGGACAGGGAGGCTACTCTGGGGCCAACGTCCTGACTTTC. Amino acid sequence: CASRQGQGGYSGANVLTF.

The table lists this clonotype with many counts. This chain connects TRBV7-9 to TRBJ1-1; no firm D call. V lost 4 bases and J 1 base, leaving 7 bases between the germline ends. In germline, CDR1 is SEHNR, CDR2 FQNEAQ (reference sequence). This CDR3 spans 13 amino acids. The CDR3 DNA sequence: TGTGCCAGCAGCTCTAGTAAGAACACTGAAGCTTTCTTT. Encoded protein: CASSSSKNTEAFF.

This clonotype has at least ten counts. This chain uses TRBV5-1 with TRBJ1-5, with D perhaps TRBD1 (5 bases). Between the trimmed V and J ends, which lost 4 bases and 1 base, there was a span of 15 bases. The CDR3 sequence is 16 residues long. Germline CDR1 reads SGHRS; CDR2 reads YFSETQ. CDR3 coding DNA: TGCGCCAGCAGCCAAGACGGGGCGGGAAGCAATCAGCCCCAGCATTTT. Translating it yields CASSQDGAGSNQPQHF.

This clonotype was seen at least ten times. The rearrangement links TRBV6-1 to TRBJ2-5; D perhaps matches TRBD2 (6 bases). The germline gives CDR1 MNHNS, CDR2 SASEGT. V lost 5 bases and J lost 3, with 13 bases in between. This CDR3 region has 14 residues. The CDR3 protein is CASSTGTVKETQYF. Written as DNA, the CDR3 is TGTGCCAGCAGTACGGGGACTGTTAAAGAGACCCAGTACTTC.

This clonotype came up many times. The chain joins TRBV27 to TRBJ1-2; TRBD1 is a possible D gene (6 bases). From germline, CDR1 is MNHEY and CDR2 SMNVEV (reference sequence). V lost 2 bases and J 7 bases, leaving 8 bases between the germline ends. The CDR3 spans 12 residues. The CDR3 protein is CASSLRGSGYTF. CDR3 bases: TGTGCCAGCAGTTTAAGGGGGTCTGGCTACACCTTC.

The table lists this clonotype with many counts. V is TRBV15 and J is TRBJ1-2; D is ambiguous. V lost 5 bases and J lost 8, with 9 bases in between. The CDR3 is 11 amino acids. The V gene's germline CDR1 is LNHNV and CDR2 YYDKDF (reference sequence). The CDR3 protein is CATSEAYGYTF. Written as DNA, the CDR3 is TGTGCCACCAGCGAGGCGTACGGCTACACCTTC.

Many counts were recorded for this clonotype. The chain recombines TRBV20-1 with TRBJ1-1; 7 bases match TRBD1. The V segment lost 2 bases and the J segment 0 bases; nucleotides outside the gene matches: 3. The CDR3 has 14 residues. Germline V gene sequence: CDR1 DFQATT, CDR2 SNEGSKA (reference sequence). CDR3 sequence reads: CSARKTGMNTEAFF. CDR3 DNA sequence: TGCAGTGCTAGAAAGACAGGGATGAACACTGAAGCTTTCTTT.

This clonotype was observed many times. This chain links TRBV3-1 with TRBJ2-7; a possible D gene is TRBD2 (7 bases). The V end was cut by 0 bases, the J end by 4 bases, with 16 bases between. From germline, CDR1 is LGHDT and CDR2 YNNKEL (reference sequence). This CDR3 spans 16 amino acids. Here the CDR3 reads CASSQDQAGALYEQYF. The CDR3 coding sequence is TGTGCCAGCAGCCAAGATCAGGCGGGGGCCCTTTACGAGCAGTACTTC.

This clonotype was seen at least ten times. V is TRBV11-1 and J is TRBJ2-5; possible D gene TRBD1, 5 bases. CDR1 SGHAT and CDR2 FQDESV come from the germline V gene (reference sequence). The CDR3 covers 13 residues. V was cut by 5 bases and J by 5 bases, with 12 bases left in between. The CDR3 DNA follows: TGTGCCAGCAGCCCTAGAAGGGGTGAGACCCAGTACTTC. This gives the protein CASSPRRGETQYF.

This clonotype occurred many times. The CDR3 protein is CATHQGMNTEAFF. In DNA, the CDR3 is TGTGCCACACACCAGGGGATGAACACTGAAGCTTTCTTT. The chain couples TRBV7-9 to TRBJ1-1, with D possibly being TRBD1 (6 bases). The V and J ends lost 10 bases and 0 bases respectively, with 12 bases between them. The CDR3 is 13 amino acids. In germline, CDR1 is SEHNR, CDR2 FQNEAQ (reference sequence).

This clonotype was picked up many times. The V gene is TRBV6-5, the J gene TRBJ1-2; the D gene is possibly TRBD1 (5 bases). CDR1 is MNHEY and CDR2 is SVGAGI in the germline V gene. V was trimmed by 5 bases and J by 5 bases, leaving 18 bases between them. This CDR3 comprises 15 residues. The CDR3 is CASSPLTGTEYGYTF. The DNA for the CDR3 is TGTGCCAGCAGTCCCCTAACCGGGACCGAGTATGGCTACACCTTC.

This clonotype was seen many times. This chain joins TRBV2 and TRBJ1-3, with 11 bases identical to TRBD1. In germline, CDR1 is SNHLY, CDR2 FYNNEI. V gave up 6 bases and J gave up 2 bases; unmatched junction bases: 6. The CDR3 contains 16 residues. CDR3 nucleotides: TGTGCCAGCAGGGGGACAGGGGGGTACGCTGGAAACACCATATATTTT. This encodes CASRGTGGYAGNTIYF.

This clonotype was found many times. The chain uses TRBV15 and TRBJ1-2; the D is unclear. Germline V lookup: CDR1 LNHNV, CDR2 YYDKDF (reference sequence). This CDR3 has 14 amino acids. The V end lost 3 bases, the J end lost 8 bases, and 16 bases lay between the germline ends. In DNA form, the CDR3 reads TGTGCCACCAGCAGGTCCCAGGATCGCGTAGGCTACACCTTC. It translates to CATSRSQDRVGYTF.

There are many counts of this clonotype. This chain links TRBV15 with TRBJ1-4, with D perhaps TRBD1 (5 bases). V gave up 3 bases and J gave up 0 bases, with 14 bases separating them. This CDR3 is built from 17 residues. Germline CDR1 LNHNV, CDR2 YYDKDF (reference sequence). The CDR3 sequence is CATSSLGALATNEKLFF. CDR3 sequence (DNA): TGTGCCACCAGCAGTTTAGGGGCGCTGGCAACTAATGAAAAACTGTTTTTT. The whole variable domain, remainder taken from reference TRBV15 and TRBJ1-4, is DAMVIQNPRYQVTQFGKPVTLSCSQTLNHNVMYWYQQKSSQAPKLLFHYYDKDFNNEADTPDNFQSRRPNTSFCFLDIRSPGLGDTAMYLCATSSLGALATNEKLFFGSGTQLSVL.

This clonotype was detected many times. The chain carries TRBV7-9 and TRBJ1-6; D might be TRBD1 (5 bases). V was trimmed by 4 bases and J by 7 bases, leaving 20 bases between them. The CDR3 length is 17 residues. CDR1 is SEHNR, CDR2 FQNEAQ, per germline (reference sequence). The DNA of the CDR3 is TGTGCCAGCAGCTCCGGGGACTTTAGTGGACGGAATTCACCCCTCCACTTT. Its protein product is CASSSGDFSGRNSPLHF.

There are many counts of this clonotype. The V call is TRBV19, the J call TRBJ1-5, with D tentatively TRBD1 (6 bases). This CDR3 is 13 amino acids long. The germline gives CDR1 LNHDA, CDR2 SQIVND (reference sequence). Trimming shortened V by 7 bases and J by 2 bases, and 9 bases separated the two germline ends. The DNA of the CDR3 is TGTGCCAGTAAGAGACAGGGCAATCAGCCCCAGCATTTT. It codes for CASKRQGNQPQHF.

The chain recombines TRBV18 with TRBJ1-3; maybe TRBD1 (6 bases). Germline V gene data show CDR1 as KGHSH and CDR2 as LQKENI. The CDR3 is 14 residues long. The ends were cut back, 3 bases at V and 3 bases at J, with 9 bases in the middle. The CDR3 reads CASSPGTLGNTIYF. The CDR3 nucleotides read TGTGCCAGCTCACCCGGGACACTTGGAAACACCATATATTTT.

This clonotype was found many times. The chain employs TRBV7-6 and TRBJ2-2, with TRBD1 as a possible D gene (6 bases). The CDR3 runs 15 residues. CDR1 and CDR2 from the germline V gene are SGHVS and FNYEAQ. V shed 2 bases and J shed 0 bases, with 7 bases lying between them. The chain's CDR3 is CASSLPGANTGELFF. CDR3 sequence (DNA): TGTGCCAGCAGCTTACCAGGGGCGAACACCGGGGAGCTGTTTTTT.

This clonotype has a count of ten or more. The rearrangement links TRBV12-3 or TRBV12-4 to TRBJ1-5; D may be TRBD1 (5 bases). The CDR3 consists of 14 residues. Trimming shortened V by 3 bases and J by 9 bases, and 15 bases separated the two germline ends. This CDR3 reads CASSLGTDSAPQHF. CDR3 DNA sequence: TGTGCCAGCAGTTTGGGGACGGACTCAGCGCCCCAGCATTTT.

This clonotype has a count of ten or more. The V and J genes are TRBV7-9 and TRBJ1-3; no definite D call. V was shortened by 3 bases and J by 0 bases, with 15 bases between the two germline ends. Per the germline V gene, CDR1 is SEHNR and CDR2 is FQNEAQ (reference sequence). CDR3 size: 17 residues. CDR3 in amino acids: CASSFPPRRASGNTIYF. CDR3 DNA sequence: TGTGCCAGCAGCTTCCCCCCGAGACGGGCCTCTGGAAACACCATATATTTT.

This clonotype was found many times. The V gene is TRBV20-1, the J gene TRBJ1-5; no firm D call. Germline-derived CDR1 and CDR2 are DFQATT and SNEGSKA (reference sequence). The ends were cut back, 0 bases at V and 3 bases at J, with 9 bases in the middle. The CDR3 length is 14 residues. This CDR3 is CSAREGRTNQPQHF. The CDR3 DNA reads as TGCAGTGCTAGAGAGGGCCGAACCAATCAGCCCCAGCATTTT.

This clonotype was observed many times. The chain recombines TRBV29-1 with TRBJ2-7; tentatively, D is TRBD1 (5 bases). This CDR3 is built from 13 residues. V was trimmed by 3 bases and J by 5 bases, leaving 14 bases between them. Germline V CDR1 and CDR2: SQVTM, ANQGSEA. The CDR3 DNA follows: TGCAGCGTTGACGGGCAGGGATGGAACGAGCAGTACTTC. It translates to CSVDGQGWNEQYF.

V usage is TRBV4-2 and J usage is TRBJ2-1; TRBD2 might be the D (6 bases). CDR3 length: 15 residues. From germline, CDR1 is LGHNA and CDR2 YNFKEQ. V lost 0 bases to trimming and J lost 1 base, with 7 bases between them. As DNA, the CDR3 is TGTGCCAGCAGCCAAGAGGGGGGATCCTACAATGAGCAGTTCTTC. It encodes CASSQEGGSYNEQFF.

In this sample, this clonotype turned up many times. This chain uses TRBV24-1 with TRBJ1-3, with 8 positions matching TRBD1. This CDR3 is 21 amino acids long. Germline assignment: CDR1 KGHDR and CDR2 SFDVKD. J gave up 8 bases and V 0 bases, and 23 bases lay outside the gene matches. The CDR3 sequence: CATSDLLGRDRPGWLIDTIYF. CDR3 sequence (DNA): TGTGCCACCAGTGATTTGTTGGGCCGGGACAGGCCCGGATGGCTAATCGACACCATATATTTT.